The 24 T cell receptor beta chains listed next were all sequenced from one sample in a study of blood T cells in healthy people across ages. Together with a sample-barcoded 5' primer, a J-beta primer mix was included in a second PCR lasting about 7 to 11 cycles. TCRdb processed the 5' RACE reads anew with MiXCR; each CDR3 protein has one entry. The sample lists roughly 1 million distinct CDR3 sequences; almost 25% were seen once. These same data were also listed under a study on T cells of mothers and their children.

Material: blood. The origin of the receptors is a girl aged 2-15 years in good health.

The gene calls are TRBV7-2 and TRBJ2-3, with unresolved D. Germline V gives CDR1 SGHTA, CDR2 FQGNSA. The CDR3 runs to 14 residues. Trimming took 1 base from V and 6 from J, leaving 11 bases between them. The DNA of the CDR3 is TGTGCCAGCAGCTTAGTTGAAGGGTTCGATACGCAGTATTTT. It is translated as CASSLVEGFDTQYF.

This clonotype appeared a few times. This rearrangement joins TRBV20-1 to TRBJ2-5; D gene ambiguous. Looked up from germline, CDR1 is DFQATT and CDR2 is SNEGSKA (reference sequence). V lost 3 bases to trimming and J lost 5 bases, with 10 bases between them. This CDR3 region has 12 residues. The CDR3 is CSARTAGETQYF. The CDR3 DNA is TGCAGTGCTAGGACCGCCGGGGAGACCCAGTACTTC.

In its sample, this clonotype was seen a few times. This chain links TRBV3-1 with TRBJ2-5; 10 bases are shared with TRBD2. CDR1 LGHDT and CDR2 YNNKEL come from the germline V gene (reference sequence). This CDR3 contains 15 residues. V was pared by 11 bases and J by 0 bases, with 9 bases of the junction left unmatched. For the CDR3, the DNA is TGTGCCTGCTCACCTAGCGGGAGCCACCAAGAGACCCAGTACTTC. Translating it yields CACSPSGSHQETQYF.

This clonotype has only a few counts. The chain links TRBV6-6 to TRBJ2-1; D unclear. Trimming took off 4 bases at V and 5 bases at J, with 18 bases between the two ends. Germline CDR1 is MNHNY and CDR2 is SVGAGI (reference sequence). This CDR3 region has 16 residues. The CDR3 region is CASSSRPKLTDNEQFF. The CDR3 DNA sequence: TGTGCCAGCAGTTCGAGGCCCAAACTAACGGACAATGAGCAGTTCTTC.

V gene TRBV7-2 combines with J gene TRBJ2-5, with a tentative D call TRBD2 (6 bases). V lost 5 bases to trimming and J lost 5 bases, with 15 bases between them. The CDR3 runs 14 residues. CDR1 is SGHTA and CDR2 is FQGNSA in the germline V gene. CDR3 region: CASSLAGLVETQYF. The CDR3 bases are TGTGCCAGCAGCCTGGCGGGGCTCGTGGAGACCCAGTACTTC. Full variable domain (rest looked up from reference TRBV7-2 and TRBJ2-5): GAGVSQSPSNKVTEKGKDVELRCDPISGHTALYWYRQSLGQGLEFLIYFQGNSAPDKSGLPSDRFSAERTGGSVSTLTIQRTQQEDSAVYLCASSLAGLVETQYFGPGTRLLVL.

This chain joins TRBV29-1 and TRBJ2-7; possibly TRBD1 for D (5 bases). V lost 4 bases, J lost 3 bases, and 7 bases lay in between. CDR1 and CDR2 (germline): SQVTM, ANQGSEA. This CDR3 spans 11 amino acids. CDR3 sequence reads: CSVVDSYEQYF. CDR3 coding DNA: TGCAGCGTTGTCGACAGCTACGAGCAGTACTTC.

This clonotype has just a few counts. The V and J genes are TRBV20-1 and TRBJ2-6; no firm D call. In germline, CDR1 is DFQATT, CDR2 SNEGSKA (reference sequence). V lost 6 bases to trimming and J lost 0 bases, with 9 bases between them. The CDR3 loop spans 14 amino acids. CDR3 region: CSAPFNSGANVLTF. As DNA, the CDR3 is TGCAGTGCCCCTTTTAACTCTGGGGCCAACGTCCTGACTTTC.

The chain carries TRBV20-1 and TRBJ2-2; D is uncertain. The CDR3 loop spans 14 amino acids. Looked up from germline, CDR1 is DFQATT and CDR2 is SNEGSKA (reference sequence). V shed 0 bases and J shed 5 bases, with 10 bases lying between them. The CDR3 here is CSAREDHLTGELFF. The CDR3 DNA reads as TGCAGTGCTAGAGAGGACCATCTTACCGGGGAGCTGTTTTTT.

The J gene is TRBJ2-5, the V gene TRBV5-1; the D call may be TRBD1 or TRBD2 (5 bases each). TRBJ2-7 explains the end of the DNA better; the J call may be wrong. Germline loops: CDR1 SGHRS, CDR2 YFSETQ. The CDR3 consists of 13 residues. The CDR3 DNA follows: TGCGCCAGCAGAAAGGGACGGGTCTACGAGCAGTACTTC. Its protein product is CASRKGRVYEQYF.

The chain couples TRBV7-9 to TRBJ2-5; D unclear. The better agreement between TRBJ2-7 and the DNA end casts doubt on the J call. The germline CDR1 and CDR2 sequences are SEHNR and FQNEAQ (reference sequence). This CDR3 region has 12 residues. In DNA, the CDR3 is TGTGCCAGCAGCTCCTTTACCTACGAGCAGTACTTC. Amino acids: CASSSFTYEQYF.

The rearrangement uses TRBV10-1 and TRBJ1-1; D is unclear. Germline CDR1 is WNHNN and CDR2 is SYGVQD (reference sequence). The CDR3 consists of 15 residues. V was shortened by 0 bases and J by 2 bases, with 10 bases between the two germline ends. CDR3 sequence reads: CASSESTLINTEAFF. The CDR3 bases are TGCGCCAGCAGTGAGTCGACTTTGATTAACACTGAAGCTTTCTTT.

This clonotype has just a few counts. CDR3 loop: CASGSSDVNTEAFF. DNA for the CDR3: TGTGCCAGCGGGTCTTCGGACGTGAACACTGAAGCTTTCTTT. This chain connects TRBV6-6 to TRBJ1-1; D not resolved. Trimming took 8 bases from V and 0 from J, leaving 13 bases between them. This CDR3 comprises 14 residues. The V gene's germline CDR1 is MNHNY and CDR2 SVGAGI (reference sequence).

The chain has TRBV10-3 and TRBJ2-1; 10 bases line up with TRBD2. CDR3 length: 16 residues. The germline CDR1 and CDR2 sequences are ENHRY and SYGVKD. Losses at the gene ends were 7 bases for V and 1 base for J; bases not matched to a gene: 7. Here the CDR3 DNA reads TGTGCCATCATTGGGACTAGCGTAAGATCCTACAATGAGCAGTTCTTC. Translating it yields CAIIGTSVRSYNEQFF.

V gene TRBV7-3 combines with J gene TRBJ2-2; D is perhaps TRBD2 (6 bases). Per the germline V gene, CDR1 is SGHTA and CDR2 is FQGTGA. There are 15 residues in the CDR3. V was trimmed by 5 bases and J by 4 bases, leaving 14 bases between them. The CDR3: CASSLGLSFTGELFF. CDR3 sequence (DNA): TGTGCCAGCAGCCTAGGACTATCCTTCACCGGGGAGCTGTTTTTT.

Regarding this clonotype: One junction end does not reproduce the germline sequence, and a read error may be involved. The J gene is TRBJ1-1, the V gene TRBV20-1, with TRBD1 as a possible D gene (5 bases). CDR1 and CDR2 (germline): DFQATT, SNEGSKA (reference sequence). CDR3 length: 17 residues. The CDR3 region is CSATGPRDAGLDTEASF. CDR3 DNA: TGCAGCGCTACTGGTCCACGGGACGCCGGGTTGGACACTGAAGCTTCCTTT.

This clonotype was detected ten times or more. The gene calls are TRBV25-1 and TRBJ2-5; 7 bases line up with TRBD2. V shed 8 bases and J 0 bases; nucleotides not matched to a gene: 9. Germline values: CDR1 MGHDK, CDR2 SYGVNS. The CDR3 spans 15 residues. The CDR3 sequence is CASDSGRWYQETQYF. The CDR3 nucleotides read TGTGCCAGCGATAGCGGGCGGTGGTACCAAGAGACCCAGTACTTC.

V is TRBV5-1 and J is TRBJ2-7, with a possible D match to TRBD1 (5 bases). V gave up 4 bases and J gave up 0 bases, with 11 bases separating them. Germline CDR1 and CDR2: SGHRS and YFSETQ. The length of the CDR3 is 14 residues. The CDR3 DNA is TGCGCCAGCAGCGTACCGGACACCTCCTACGAGCAGTACTTC. Its protein product is CASSVPDTSYEQYF.

The table lists this clonotype with a few counts. The chain uses TRBV12-3 or TRBV12-4 and TRBJ1-2; D is unclear. The CDR3 contains 14 residues. Trimming removed 3 bases at V and 4 bases at J, with 12 bases between. This chain's CDR3 is CASSLGRFFYGYTF. The CDR3 coding sequence is TGTGCCAGCAGTTTGGGCAGATTTTTCTATGGCTACACCTTC.

The J gene is TRBJ2-5, the V gene TRBV25-1; 9 bases are shared with TRBD1. Near its end, the DNA agrees better with TRBJ2-1, so the J call may be wrong. Germline values: CDR1 MGHDK, CDR2 SYGVNS. The CDR3 has 13 residues. CDR3 sequence (DNA): TGTGCCAGCAGTAGGACAGGGGAGGATGAGCAGTTCTTC. It yields the protein CASSRTGEDEQFF.

V gene TRBV6-2 or TRBV6-3 combines with J gene TRBJ2-3; D gene uncertain. V was pared by 5 bases and J by 2 bases, with 11 bases between. Germline V gives CDR1 MNHEY, CDR2 SVGEGT. This CDR3 has 14 residues. CDR3 protein: CASSRHKSTDTQYF. The CDR3, as DNA: TGTGCCAGCAGTAGACACAAGTCCACAGATACGCAGTATTTT.

The rearrangement links TRBV5-1 to TRBJ1-2, with 7 bases identical to TRBD1. The ends lost 2 bases at V and 8 bases at J; junction bases unmatched: 9. The germline V gene has CDR1 SGHRS and CDR2 YFSETQ. CDR3 length equals 14 residues. The DNA of the CDR3 is TGCGCCAGCAGCTTCCTAACAGGGGACGGCGGCTACACCTTC. It is translated as CASSFLTGDGGYTF.

This clonotype was seen more than once but under ten times. The V gene is TRBV6-5, the J gene TRBJ1-1; D perhaps matches TRBD1 (5 bases). Germline V CDR1 and CDR2: MNHEY, SVGAGI. V was cut by 5 bases and J by 2 bases, with 15 bases left in between. The CDR3 length is 15 residues. CDR3 DNA: TGTGCCAGCAGTCGACCAACTTGGGGCAACACTGAAGCTTTCTTT. It translates to CASSRPTWGNTEAFF.

V is TRBV9 and J is TRBJ2-5; a possible D gene is TRBD1 (6 bases). The CDR3 consists of 16 residues. Trimming removed 2 bases at V and 3 bases at J, with 17 bases between. Germline V gene data show CDR1 as SGDLS and CDR2 as YYNGEE. The CDR3 nucleotides are TGTGCCAGCAGCGTCCAAGCGGCAGGGGTCGAAGAGACCCAGTACTTC. Translating gives CASSVQAAGVEETQYF.

This clonotype was counted a single time. V and J are TRBV5-1 and TRBJ2-5, with 9 bases that match TRBD2. CDR3 length: 16 amino acids. The V gene's germline CDR1 is SGHRS and CDR2 YFSETQ. Germline trimming cut 4 bases from V and 0 bases from J; bases unmatched to any gene: 7. CDR3 loop: CASSKIAGEDQETQYF. The CDR3 nucleotides are TGCGCCAGCAGCAAAATAGCGGGGGAGGACCAAGAGACCCAGTACTTC.